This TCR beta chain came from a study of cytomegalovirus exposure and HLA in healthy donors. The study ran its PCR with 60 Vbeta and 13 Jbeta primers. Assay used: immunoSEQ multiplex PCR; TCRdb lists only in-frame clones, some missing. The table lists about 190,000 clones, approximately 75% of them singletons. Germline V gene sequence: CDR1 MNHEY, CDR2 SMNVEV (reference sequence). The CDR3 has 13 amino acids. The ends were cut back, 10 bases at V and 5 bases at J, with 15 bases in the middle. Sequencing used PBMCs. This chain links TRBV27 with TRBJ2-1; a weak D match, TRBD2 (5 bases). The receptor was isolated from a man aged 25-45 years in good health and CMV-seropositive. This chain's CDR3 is CATEDWRNNEQFF. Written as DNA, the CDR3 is TGTGCCACCGAGGACTGGAGGAACAATGAGCAGTTCTTC.